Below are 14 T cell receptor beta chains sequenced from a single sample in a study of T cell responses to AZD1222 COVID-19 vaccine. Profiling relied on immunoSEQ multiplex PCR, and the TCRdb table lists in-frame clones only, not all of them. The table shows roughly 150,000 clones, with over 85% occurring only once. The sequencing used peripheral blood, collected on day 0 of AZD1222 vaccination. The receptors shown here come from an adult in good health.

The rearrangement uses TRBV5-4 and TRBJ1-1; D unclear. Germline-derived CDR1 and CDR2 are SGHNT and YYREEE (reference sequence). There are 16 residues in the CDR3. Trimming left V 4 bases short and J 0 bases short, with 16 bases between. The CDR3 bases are TGTGCCAGCAGCAAAGAGGCGGACGGATTGAACACTGAAGCTTTCTTT. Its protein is CASSKEADGLNTEAFF. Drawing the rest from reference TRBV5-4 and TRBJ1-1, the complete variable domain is ETGVTQSPTHLIKTRGQQVTLRCSSQSGHNTVSWYQQALGQGPQFIFQYYREEENGRGNFPPRFSGLQFPNYSSELNVNALELDDSALYLCASSKEADGLNTEAFFGQGTRLTVV.

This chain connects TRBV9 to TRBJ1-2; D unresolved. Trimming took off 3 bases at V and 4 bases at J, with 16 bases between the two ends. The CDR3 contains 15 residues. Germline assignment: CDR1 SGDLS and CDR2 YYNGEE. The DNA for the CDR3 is TGTGCCAGCAGCGGAATTACGCCCCGGGGCTATGGCTACACCTTC. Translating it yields CASSGITPRGYGYTF. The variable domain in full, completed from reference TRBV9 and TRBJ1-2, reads DSGVTQTPKHLITATGQRVTLRCSPRSGDLSVYWYQQSLDQGLQFLIQYYNGEERAKGNILERFSAQQFPDLHSELNLSSLELGDSALYFCASSGITPRGYGYTFGSGTRLTVV.

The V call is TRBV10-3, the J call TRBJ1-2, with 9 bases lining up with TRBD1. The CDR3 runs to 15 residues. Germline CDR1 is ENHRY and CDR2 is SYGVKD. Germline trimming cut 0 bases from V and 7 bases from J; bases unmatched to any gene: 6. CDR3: CAISESKDRGFGYTF. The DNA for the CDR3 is TGTGCCATCAGTGAGTCGAAGGACAGGGGTTTTGGCTACACCTTC.

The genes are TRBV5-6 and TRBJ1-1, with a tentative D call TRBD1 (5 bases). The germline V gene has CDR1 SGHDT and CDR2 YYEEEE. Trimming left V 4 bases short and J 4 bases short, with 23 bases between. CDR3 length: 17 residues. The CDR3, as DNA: TGTGCCAGCAGCCATTCGCGTCAGGGAGGCCGGGGCACTGAAGCTTTCTTT. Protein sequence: CASSHSRQGGRGTEAFF.

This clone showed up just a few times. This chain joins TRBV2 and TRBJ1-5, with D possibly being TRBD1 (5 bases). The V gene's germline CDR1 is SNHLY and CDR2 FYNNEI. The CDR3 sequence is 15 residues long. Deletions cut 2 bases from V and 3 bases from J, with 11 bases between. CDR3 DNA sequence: TGTGCCAGCAGTGAAATAGACAGCTACAATCAGCCCCAGCATTTT. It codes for CASSEIDSYNQPQHF.

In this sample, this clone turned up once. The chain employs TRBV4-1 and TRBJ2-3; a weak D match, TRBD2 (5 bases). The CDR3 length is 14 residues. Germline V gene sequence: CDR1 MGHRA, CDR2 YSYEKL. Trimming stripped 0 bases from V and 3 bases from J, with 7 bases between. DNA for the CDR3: TGCGCCAGCAGCCAAGAGCGGAGGACAGATACGCAGTATTTT. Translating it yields CASSQERRTDTQYF.

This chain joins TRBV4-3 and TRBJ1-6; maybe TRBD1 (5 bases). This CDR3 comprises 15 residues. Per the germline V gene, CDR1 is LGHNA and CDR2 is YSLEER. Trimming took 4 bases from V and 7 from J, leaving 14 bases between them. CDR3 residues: CASSPAYKGNSPLHF. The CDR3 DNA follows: TGCGCCAGCAGCCCAGCGTATAAGGGGAATTCACCCCTCCACTTT.

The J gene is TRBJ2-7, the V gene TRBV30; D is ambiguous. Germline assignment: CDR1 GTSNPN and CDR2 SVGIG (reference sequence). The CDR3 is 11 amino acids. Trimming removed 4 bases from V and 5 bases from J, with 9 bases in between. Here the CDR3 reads CAWNYRDEQYF. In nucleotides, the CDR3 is TGTGCCTGGAACTACAGAGACGAGCAGTACTTC.

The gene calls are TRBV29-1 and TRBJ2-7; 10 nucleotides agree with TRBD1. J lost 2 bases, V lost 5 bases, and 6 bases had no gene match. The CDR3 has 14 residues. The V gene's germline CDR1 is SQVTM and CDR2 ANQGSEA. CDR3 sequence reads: CSVLGGTGAYEQYF. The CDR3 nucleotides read TGCAGCGTTCTGGGCGGGACAGGGGCCTACGAGCAGTACTTC.

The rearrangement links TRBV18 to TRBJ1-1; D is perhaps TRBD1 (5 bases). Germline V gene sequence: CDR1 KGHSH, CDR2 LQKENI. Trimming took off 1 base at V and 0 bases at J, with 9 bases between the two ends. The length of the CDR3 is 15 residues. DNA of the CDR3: TGTGCCAGCTCACCACAGGGGTCGATGAACACTGAAGCTTTCTTT. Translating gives CASSPQGSMNTEAFF.

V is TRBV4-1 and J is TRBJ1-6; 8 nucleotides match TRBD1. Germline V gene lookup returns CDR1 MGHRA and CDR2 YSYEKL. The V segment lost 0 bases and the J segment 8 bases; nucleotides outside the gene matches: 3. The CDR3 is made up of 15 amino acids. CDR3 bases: TGCGCCAGCAGCCAAGAATCGACAGGGGATTCACCCCTCCACTTT. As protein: CASSQESTGDSPLHF.

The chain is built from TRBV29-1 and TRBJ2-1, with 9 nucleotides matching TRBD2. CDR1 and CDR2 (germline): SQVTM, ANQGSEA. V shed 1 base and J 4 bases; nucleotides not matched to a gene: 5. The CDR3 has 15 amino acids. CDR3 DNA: TGCAGCGTTGAAGGGGTGGCGGGGGGGTACAATGAGCAGTTCTTC. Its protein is CSVEGVAGGYNEQFF.

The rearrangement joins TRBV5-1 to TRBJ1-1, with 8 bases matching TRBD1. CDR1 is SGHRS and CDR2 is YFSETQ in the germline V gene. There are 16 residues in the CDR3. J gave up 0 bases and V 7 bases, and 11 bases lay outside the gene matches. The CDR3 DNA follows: TGCGCCAGCGGTAATCGGCCAGGGGGCATGAACACTGAAGCTTTCTTT. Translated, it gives CASGNRPGGMNTEAFF.

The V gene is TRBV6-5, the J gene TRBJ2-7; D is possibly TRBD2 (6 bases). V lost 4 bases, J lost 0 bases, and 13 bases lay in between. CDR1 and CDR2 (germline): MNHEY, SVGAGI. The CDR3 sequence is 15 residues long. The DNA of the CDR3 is TGTGCCAGCAGTTGGTCGACTAGAATCTCCTACGAGCAGTACTTC. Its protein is CASSWSTRISYEQYF.